The clone carrying this T cell receptor (beta chain) was seen many times. The data derive from a study of neurological immune-mediated disorders. One entry per CDR3 protein results from TCRdb running MiXCR on the 5' RACE reads. There are more than 75,000 distinct CDR3 sequences in the sample; 10% occur only once, and about 1.8% lies in the top ten. The length of the CDR3 is 14 residues. Unmatched junction bases numbered 5, after V lost 3 bases and J lost 7 bases. The chain couples TRBV12-3 or TRBV12-4 to TRBJ2-1; 8 nucleotides align to TRBD1. The TCR comes from a man aged 40-49 years in good health. The sequencing input was PBMCs. CDR3 protein: CASSFRRGRNEQFF. The CDR3 DNA reads as TGTGCCAGCAGTTTCCGCAGGGGGCGGAATGAGCAGTTCTTC.